The entry below describes one TCR beta chain. Its antigen is still unknown. This sample stems from a study of regulatory dendritic cells for organ transplantation. Overall study results and limits: The most alloreactive TCR clonotypes were found in resting memory CD8+ cells. The authors noted considerable between-person heterogeneity in alloreactive memory CD8+ cells.

Generated by immunoSEQ multiplex PCR, the TCRdb table keeps only in-frame clones and is missing some. Altogether roughly 5,800 clones are present, under 85% being singletons, with the ten largest covering 15% to 20%. Sorted T cells were CFSE-labeled and cultured 5 days with allogeneic regulatory or mature dendritic cells at 1:10. V shed 5 bases and J shed 6 bases, with 16 bases lying between them. Germline lookup yields CDR1 LNHNV and CDR2 YYDKDF (reference sequence). This CDR3 has 15 residues. The chain combines TRBV15 with TRBJ2-2, with D possibly TRBD1 on 6 matching bases. Sequencing input: memory CD8+ T cells from blood cultured with regulatory dendritic cells. Sample subset: CD45RO+ memory T cells. The sequence came from a human donor in good health. CDR3 loop: CATSYSTGSAGELFF. CDR3 DNA sequence: TGTGCCACCAGCTATTCCACAGGGAGCGCCGGGGAGCTGTTTTTT.